This T cell receptor (beta chain) is from a study of blood T cell repertoires in COVID-19. The CDR3 spans 15 residues. CDR1 and CDR2 from the germline V gene are SGHDN and FVKESK. V was clipped by 6 bases and J by 1 base; unmatched bases: 9. Profiling relied on immunoSEQ multiplex PCR, and the TCRdb table lists in-frame clones only, not all of them. The sample lists approximately 47,000 clones, more than 75% occurring once. Material for sequencing was peripheral blood. This TCR was sampled from a man aged 70-80 years with active COVID-19. The chain employs TRBV14 and TRBJ2-7, with TRBD2 matching over 7 bases. CDR3 sequence: CASSPEGLPSYEQYF. In DNA, the CDR3 is TGTGCCAGCAGTCCCGAGGGACTACCATCCTACGAGCAGTACTTC.